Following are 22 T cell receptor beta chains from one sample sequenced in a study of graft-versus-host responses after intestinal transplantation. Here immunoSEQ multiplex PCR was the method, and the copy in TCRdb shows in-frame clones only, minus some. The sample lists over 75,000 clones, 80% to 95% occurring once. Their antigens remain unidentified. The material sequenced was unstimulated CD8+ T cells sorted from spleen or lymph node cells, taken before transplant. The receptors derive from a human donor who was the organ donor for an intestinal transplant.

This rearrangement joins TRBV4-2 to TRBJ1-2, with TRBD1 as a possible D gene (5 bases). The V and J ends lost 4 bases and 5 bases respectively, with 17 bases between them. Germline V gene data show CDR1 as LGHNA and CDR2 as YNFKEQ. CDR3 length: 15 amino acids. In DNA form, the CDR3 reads TGTGCCAGCAGCCCCGACAGAGTTGATATGTATGGCTACACCTTC. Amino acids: CASSPDRVDMYGYTF.

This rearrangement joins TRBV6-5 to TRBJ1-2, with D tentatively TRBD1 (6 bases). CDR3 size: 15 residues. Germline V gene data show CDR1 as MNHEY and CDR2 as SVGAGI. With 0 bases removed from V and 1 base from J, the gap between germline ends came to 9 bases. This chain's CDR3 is CASSYSQGYNYGYTF. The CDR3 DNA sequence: TGTGCCAGCAGTTACTCCCAGGGGTATAACTATGGCTACACCTTC.

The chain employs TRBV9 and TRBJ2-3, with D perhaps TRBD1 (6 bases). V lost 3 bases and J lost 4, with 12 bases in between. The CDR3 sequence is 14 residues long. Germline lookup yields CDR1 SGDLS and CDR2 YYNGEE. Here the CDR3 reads CASSESGVADTQYF. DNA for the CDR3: TGTGCCAGCAGCGAATCAGGGGTTGCAGATACGCAGTATTTT.

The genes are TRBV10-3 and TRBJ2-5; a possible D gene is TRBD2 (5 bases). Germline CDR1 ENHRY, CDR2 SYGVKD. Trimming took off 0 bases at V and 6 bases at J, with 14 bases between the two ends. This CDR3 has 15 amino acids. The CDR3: CAISESGELGQTQYF. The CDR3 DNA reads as TGTGCCATCAGTGAGTCTGGGGAGCTGGGTCAGACCCAGTACTTC.

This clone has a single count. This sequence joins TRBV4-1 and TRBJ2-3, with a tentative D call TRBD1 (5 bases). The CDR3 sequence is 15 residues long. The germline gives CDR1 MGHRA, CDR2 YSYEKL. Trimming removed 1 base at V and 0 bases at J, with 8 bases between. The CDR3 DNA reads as TGCGCCAGCAGCCAAGTAGCAGGGAGCACAGATACGCAGTATTTT. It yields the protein CASSQVAGSTDTQYF.

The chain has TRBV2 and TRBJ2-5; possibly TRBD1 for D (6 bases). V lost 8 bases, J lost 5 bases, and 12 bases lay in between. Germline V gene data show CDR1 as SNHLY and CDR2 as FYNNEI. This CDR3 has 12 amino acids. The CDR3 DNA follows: TGTGCCAGCCGGACAGTGCGTGAGACCCAGTACTTC. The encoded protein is CASRTVRETQYF.

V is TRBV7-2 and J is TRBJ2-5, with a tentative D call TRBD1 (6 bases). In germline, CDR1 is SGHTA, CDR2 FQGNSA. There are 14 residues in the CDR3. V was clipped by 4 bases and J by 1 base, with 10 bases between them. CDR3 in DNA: TGTGCCAGCAGCTCGGACAGAATCCAAGAGACCCAGTACTTC. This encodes CASSSDRIQETQYF.

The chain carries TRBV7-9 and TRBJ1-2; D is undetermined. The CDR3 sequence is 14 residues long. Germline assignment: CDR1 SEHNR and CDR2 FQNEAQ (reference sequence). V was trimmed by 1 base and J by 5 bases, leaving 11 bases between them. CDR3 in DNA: TGTGCCAGCAGCTTAGATCCTGTAGAATATGGCTACACCTTC. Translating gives CASSLDPVEYGYTF.

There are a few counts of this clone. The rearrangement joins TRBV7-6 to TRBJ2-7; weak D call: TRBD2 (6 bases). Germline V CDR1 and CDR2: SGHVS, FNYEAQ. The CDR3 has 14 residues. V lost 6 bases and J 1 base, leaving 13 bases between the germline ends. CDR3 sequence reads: CASSGASESYEQYF. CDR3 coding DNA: TGTGCCAGCAGTGGGGCTAGCGAATCCTACGAGCAGTACTTC.

Here the CDR3 DNA reads TGTGCCAGCAGCTTAGTGGGAGACAGGGGAAACATTCAGTACTTC. Translated, it gives CASSLVGDRGNIQYF. The chain is built from TRBV7-9 and TRBJ2-4, with 8 nucleotides matching TRBD1. With V trimmed by 1 base and J by 6 bases, 5 bases remained unmatched. CDR3 size: 15 residues. Germline assignment: CDR1 SEHNR and CDR2 FQNEAQ (reference sequence). The full variable domain, its missing parts supplied by reference TRBV7-9 and TRBJ2-4, is DTGVSQNPRHKITKRGQNVTFRCDPISEHNRLYWYRQTLGQGPEFLTYFQNEAQLEKSRLLSDRFSAERPKGSFSTLEIQRTEQGDSAMYLCASSLVGDRGNIQYFGAGTRLSVL.

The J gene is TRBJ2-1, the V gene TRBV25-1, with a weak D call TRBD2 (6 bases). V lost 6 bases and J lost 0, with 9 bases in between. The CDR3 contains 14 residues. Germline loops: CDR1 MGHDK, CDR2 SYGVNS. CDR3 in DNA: TGTGCCAGCAGACTAGCAGGCTCCTACAATGAGCAGTTCTTC. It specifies CASRLAGSYNEQFF.

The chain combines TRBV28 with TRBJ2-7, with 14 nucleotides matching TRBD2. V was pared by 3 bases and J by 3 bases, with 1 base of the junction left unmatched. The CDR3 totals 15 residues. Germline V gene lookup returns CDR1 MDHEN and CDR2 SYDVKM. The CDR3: CASSFGTSGSYEQYF. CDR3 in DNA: TGTGCCAGCAGTTTTGGGACTAGCGGGAGCTACGAGCAGTACTTC.

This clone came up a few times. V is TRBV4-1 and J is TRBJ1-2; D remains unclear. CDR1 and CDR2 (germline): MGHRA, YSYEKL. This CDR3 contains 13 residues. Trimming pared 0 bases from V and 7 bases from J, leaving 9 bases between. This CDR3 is CASSQDGGSGYTF. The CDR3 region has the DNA TGCGCCAGCAGCCAAGATGGTGGGAGTGGCTACACCTTC.

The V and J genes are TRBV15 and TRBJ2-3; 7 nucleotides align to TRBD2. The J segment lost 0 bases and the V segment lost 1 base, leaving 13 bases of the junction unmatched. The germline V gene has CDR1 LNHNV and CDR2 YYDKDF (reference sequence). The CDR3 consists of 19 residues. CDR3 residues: CATSRGAAGDPYSTDTQYF. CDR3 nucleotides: TGTGCCACCAGCAGAGGTGCGGCGGGAGACCCTTATAGCACAGATACGCAGTATTTT.

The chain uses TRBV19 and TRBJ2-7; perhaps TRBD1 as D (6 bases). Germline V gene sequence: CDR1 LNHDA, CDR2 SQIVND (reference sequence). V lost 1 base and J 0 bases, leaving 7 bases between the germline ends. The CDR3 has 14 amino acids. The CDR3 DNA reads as TGTGCCAGTAGTATAGCAGGGGTCTCCTACGAGCAGTACTTC. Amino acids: CASSIAGVSYEQYF.

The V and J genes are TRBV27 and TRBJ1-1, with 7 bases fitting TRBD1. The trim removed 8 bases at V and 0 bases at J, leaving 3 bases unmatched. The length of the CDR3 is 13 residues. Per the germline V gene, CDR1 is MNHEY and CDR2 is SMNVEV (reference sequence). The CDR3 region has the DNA TGTGCCAGCGGGACAGTTATGAACACTGAAGCTTTCTTT. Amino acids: CASGTVMNTEAFF.

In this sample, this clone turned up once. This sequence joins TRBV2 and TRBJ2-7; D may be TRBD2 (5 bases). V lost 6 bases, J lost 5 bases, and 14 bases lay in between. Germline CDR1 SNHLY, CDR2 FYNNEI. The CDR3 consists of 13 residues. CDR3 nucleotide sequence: TGTGCCAGCAGAAGAGGGCAGGTAAACGAGCAGTACTTC. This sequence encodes CASRRGQVNEQYF. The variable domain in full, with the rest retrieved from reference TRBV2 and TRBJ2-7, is EPEVTQTPSHQVTQMGQEVILRCVPISNHLYFYWYRQILGQKVEFLVSFYNNEISEKSEIFDDQFSVERPDGSNFTLKIRSTKLEDSAMYFCASRRGQVNEQYFGPGTRLTVT.

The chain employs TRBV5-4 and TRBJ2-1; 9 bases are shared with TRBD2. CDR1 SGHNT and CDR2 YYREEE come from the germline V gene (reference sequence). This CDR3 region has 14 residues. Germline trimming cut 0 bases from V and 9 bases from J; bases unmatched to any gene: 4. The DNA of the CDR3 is TGTGCCAGCAGCTTGGCTCTAGCGGGGCTTGAGCAGTTCTTC. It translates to CASSLALAGLEQFF.

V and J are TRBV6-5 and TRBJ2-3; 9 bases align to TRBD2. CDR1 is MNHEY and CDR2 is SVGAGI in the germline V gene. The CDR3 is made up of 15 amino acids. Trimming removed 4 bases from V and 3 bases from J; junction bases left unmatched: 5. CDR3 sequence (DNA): TGTGCCAGCAGTTCCTCGACTAGCGGAACAGATACGCAGTATTTT. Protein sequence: CASSSSTSGTDTQYF.

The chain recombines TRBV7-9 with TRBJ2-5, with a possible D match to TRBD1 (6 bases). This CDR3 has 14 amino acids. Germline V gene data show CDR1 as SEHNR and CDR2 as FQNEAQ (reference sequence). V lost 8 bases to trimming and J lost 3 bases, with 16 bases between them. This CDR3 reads CASLPLAGEETQYF. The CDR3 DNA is TGTGCCAGCCTCCCCCTGGCAGGGGAAGAGACCCAGTACTTC.

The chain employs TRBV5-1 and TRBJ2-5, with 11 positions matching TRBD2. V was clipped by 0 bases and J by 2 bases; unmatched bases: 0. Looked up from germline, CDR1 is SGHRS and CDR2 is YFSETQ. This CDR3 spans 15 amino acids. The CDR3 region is CASSLGLAGQETQYF. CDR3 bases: TGCGCCAGCAGCTTGGGACTAGCGGGGCAAGAGACCCAGTACTTC.

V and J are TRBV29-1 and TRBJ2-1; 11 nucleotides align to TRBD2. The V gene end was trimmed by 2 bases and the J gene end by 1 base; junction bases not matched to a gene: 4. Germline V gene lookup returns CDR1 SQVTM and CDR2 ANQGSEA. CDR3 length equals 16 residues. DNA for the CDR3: TGCAGCGTTGAAAGGACTAGCGGGCGATCCTACAATGAGCAGTTCTTC. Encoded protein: CSVERTSGRSYNEQFF.